These T cell receptor beta chains were read from a single sample in a study of Ad26.COV2.S vaccination and SARS-CoV-2 variants. Profiled with immunoSEQ multiplex PCR; TCRdb holds only in-frame clones, not every one. The sample consists of about 400,000 clones, around 91% of them appearing once. Here the sequenced sample was peripheral blood, taken in a trial of Ad26.COV2.S vaccine versus placebo. These receptor sequences come from a person aged 18 to 59 who received the Ad26.COV2.S COVID-19 vaccine or a placebo. Each CDR3 is given with its conserved first and last residue. A D gene is named only where the DNA matches it firmly. Only part of the rows carry a size: once, few, many, or a class if the clone is expanded.

v_call,d_call,j_call,clone_size,cdr3_aa,cdr3_nt
TRBV3-1/TRBV3-2,-,TRBJ2-3,-,CASSQRVGGGTQYF,TGTGCCAGCAGCCAAAGGGTGGGAGGGGGTACGCAGTATTTT
TRBV10-3,TRBD2,TRBJ2-5,-,CAIRGTSGSLETQYF,TGTGCCATCAGGGGGACTAGCGGGAGTTTGGAGACCCAGTACTTC
TRBV3-1/TRBV3-2,TRBD1,TRBJ1-2,-,CASSQGDREILGYTF,TGTGCCAGCAGCCAAGGGGACAGGGAGATTCTTGGCTACACCTTC
TRBV5-1,TRBD1,TRBJ2-7,-,CASSLRTGGDEQYF,TGCGCCAGCAGCCTAAGGACAGGGGGAGACGAGCAGTACTTC
TRBV28,-,TRBJ1-1,-,CASSGSAAAYTEAFF,TGTGCCAGCAGCGGGTCAGCGGCAGCTTACACTGAAGCTTTCTTT
TRBV15,TRBD1,TRBJ1-6,-,CATSRGQGLNSPLHF,TGTGCCACCAGCAGGGGACAGGGTCTAAATTCACCCCTCCACTTT
TRBV7-8,-,TRBJ2-7,once,CASSAGPLPYEQYF,TGTGCCAGCAGCGCGGGTCCCCTCCCGTATGAGCAGTACTTC
TRBV28,TRBD1,TRBJ2-2,-,CASSNPMGQTTGELFF,TGTGCCAGCAGCAATCCAATGGGACAGACCACCGGGGAGCTGTTTTTT
TRBV3-1/TRBV3-2,TRBD1,TRBJ2-7,once,CASSFRRDRSYEQYF,TGTGCCAGCAGCTTCCGCCGGGACAGGTCCTACGAGCAGTACTTC
TRBV7-9,TRBD2,TRBJ2-7,-,CASSNPGLTSYEQYF,TGTGCCAGCAGCAACCCGGGACTAACATCCTACGAGCAGTACTTC
TRBV27,-,TRBJ1-1,-,CASSSLGAGVNTEAFF,TGTGCCAGCAGTTCCCTCGGGGCAGGGGTGAACACTGAAGCTTTCTTT
TRBV2,-,TRBJ2-7,-,CASSPPTLAKPYEQYF,TGTGCCAGCAGCCCTCCGACCCTAGCGAAACCCTACGAGCAGTACTTC
TRBV29-1,-,TRBJ2-7,-,CSVECEQYF,TGCAGCGTTGAATGCGAGCAGTACTTC
TRBV7-9,TRBD1,TRBJ2-2,-,CASSLETARGTGELFF,TGTGCCAGCAGCTTAGAAACAGCCAGGGGGACCGGGGAGCTGTTTTTT
TRBV10-1,TRBD2,TRBJ2-3,-,CASSGGIFADTQYF,TGCGCCAGCAGCGGGGGGATTTTTGCAGATACGCAGTATTTT
TRBV3-1/TRBV3-2,TRBD2,TRBJ2-7,-,CASGQGLAGNEQYF,TGTGCCAGCGGCCAGGGACTAGCGGGAAACGAGCAGTACTTC
TRBV2,TRBD1,TRBJ1-4,-,CASSVGQGGKLFF,TGTGCCAGCAGTGTGGGACAGGGTGGAAAACTGTTTTTT
TRBV18,-,TRBJ1-3,-,CASSPGTPAAGNTIYF,TGTGCCAGCTCACCCGGGACTCCCGCCGCTGGAAACACCATATATTTT
TRBV5-1,TRBD2,TRBJ2-1,-,CASMTSGISYNEQFF,TGCGCCAGCATGACTAGCGGGATCTCCTACAATGAGCAGTTCTTC
TRBV10-3,TRBD2,TRBJ2-7,-,CAISESAGGFPYEQYF,TGTGCCATCAGTGAGTCGGCCGGGGGGTTCCCCTACGAGCAGTACTTC
TRBV12-3/TRBV12-4,-,TRBJ2-2,-,CASSFLRGGELFF,TGTGCCAGCAGTTTTTTGAGAGGAGGGGAGCTGTTTTTT
TRBV5-4,-,TRBJ1-1,-,CASSSIRGASMNTEAFF,TGTGCCAGCAGCTCCATCCGGGGGGCCTCCATGAACACTGAAGCTTTCTTT
TRBV5-1,TRBD2,TRBJ2-5,once,CASSFSTSGPQETQYF,TGCGCCAGCAGCTTCTCGACTAGCGGGCCCCAAGAGACCCAGTACTTC
TRBV6-5,-,TRBJ2-5,-,CASSYQPYQETQYF,TGTGCCAGCAGTTACCAACCGTACCAAGAGACCCAGTACTTC
TRBV20-1,TRBD2,TRBJ2-1,-,CSASVLAGEQFF,TGCAGTGCTAGTGTACTAGCGGGGGAGCAGTTCTTC
TRBV19,TRBD1,TRBJ1-1,-,CASSITGTANTEAFF,TGTGCCAGTAGTATTACAGGGACAGCCAACACTGAAGCTTTCTTT
TRBV11-1,TRBD2,TRBJ2-3,-,CASSLVAGGTDTQYF,TGTGCCAGCAGCTTAGTCGCGGGGGGCACAGATACGCAGTATTTT
TRBV2,-,TRBJ1-4,-,CASSGASYEKLFF,TGTGCCAGCAGTGGAGCCTCCTATGAAAAACTGTTTTTT
TRBV5-4,-,TRBJ2-2,-,CASSPSSGTGELFF,TGTGCCAGCAGCCCCTCGAGTGGAACCGGGGAGCTGTTTTTT
TRBV4-1,TRBD2,TRBJ2-2,-,CASRATSGRSGELFF,TGCGCCAGCAGGGCTACTAGCGGGAGGTCCGGGGAGCTGTTTTTT
TRBV28,-,TRBJ1-5,-,CASSLGAGYQPQHF,TGTGCCAGCAGTTTAGGCGCGGGGTATCAGCCCCAGCATTTT
TRBV19,TRBD2,TRBJ2-3,-,CASSREGGPDTQYF,TGTGCCAGTAGTAGGGAGGGTGGCCCAGATACGCAGTATTTT
TRBV3-1/TRBV3-2,-,TRBJ2-1,-,CASMGLNEQFF,TGTGCCAGCATGGGTCTCAATGAGCAGTTCTTC
TRBV18,TRBD2,TRBJ2-3,-,CASSSAGMGTTDTQYF,TGTGCCAGCTCCTCAGCGGGGATGGGGACCACAGATACGCAGTATTTT
TRBV7-8,-,TRBJ1-5,-,CATDMGGNQPQHF,TGTGCCACCGACATGGGGGGCAATCAGCCCCAGCATTTT
TRBV6-5,TRBD1,TRBJ1-1,-,CASSRTGGGNTEAFF,TGTGCCAGCAGTAGGACAGGGGGCGGAAACACTGAAGCTTTCTTT
TRBV19,-,TRBJ1-3,once,CASSKVVGHSGNTIYF,TGTGCCAGTAGTAAGGTAGTCGGCCACTCTGGAAACACCATATATTTT
TRBV10-3,-,TRBJ2-1,-,CAISDLGSYNEQFF,TGTGCCATCAGTGATCTAGGTTCCTACAATGAGCAGTTCTTC
TRBV11-3,-,TRBJ1-2,-,CASSLGLQGFYGYTF,TGTGCCAGCAGCTTAGGGTTGCAGGGGTTCTATGGCTACACCTTC
TRBV28,-,TRBJ2-5,-,CASSLGHGATGQYQETQYF,TGTGCCAGCAGTTTGGGTCACGGGGCGACTGGGCAGTACCAAGAGACCCAGTACTTC
TRBV7-3,-,TRBJ2-1,-,CASSFNPGDEQFF,TGTGCCAGCAGCTTTAATCCGGGAGATGAGCAGTTCTTC
TRBV24-1,-,TRBJ1-2,-,CATSDRGQGDYGYTF,TGTGCCACCAGTGATAGGGGTCAGGGTGACTATGGCTACACCTTC
TRBV6-2/TRBV6-3,-,TRBJ2-7,-,CASSRESSYEQYF,TGTGCCAGCAGTCGTGAGAGCTCCTACGAGCAGTACTTC
TRBV5-1,-,TRBJ2-1,-,CASSLNRANEQFF,TGCGCCAGCAGCTTGAACAGAGCGAATGAGCAGTTCTTC
TRBV30,TRBD2,TRBJ2-2,-,CAWTGPSGGELFF,TGTGCCTGGACTGGACCTAGCGGCGGGGAGCTGTTTTTT
TRBV4-1,TRBD1,TRBJ2-5,-,CASSPYRTGGETQYF,TGCGCCAGCAGCCCCTATCGGACAGGAGGAGAGACCCAGTACTTC
TRBV19,TRBD1,TRBJ2-7,once,CASASGTGNGEQYF,TGTGCCAGCGCCAGCGGGACAGGGAACGGGGAGCAGTACTTC
TRBV15,TRBD2,TRBJ2-7,-,CATSRVSGSYEQYF,TGTGCCACCAGCAGAGTGAGCGGGAGTTACGAGCAGTACTTC
TRBV2,TRBD1,TRBJ1-6,-,CASSAGGGRSPLHF,TGTGCCAGCAGCGCAGGGGGAGGGAGATCACCCCTCCACTTT